This T cell receptor beta chain derives from a study of OX40 agonist ivuxolimab in advanced cancers. Findings and limits, study-wide: CD4+ and CD8+ blood T cells expanded clonally by week 6 at 0.1 to 3.0 mg/kg. Expanded clones belonging to CD8+ T cells outnumbered, on average, those of CD4+.

This clone was detected only once. Antigen unknown. The protocol was immunoSEQ multiplex PCR, while the TCRdb copy is restricted to in-frame clones and leaves out a portion. The data contain about 79,000 clones, 88% of them seen just once; the ten biggest clones take up roughly 4%. Germline CDR1 and CDR2: SGHRS and YFSETQ. Trimming took 3 bases from V and 5 from J; bases not matched to a gene: 5. There are 14 residues in the CDR3. The sequence was collected from an adult with an advanced solid tumor such as melanoma, head and neck, liver or kidney cancer. The sequencing here drew on CD4+ or CD8+ T cells sorted from blood, taken in a trial of the OX40 agonist ivuxolimab. The chain joins TRBV5-1 to TRBJ2-5; the match to TRBD1 covers 9 bases. CDR3: CASSSTGGAETQYF. The CDR3 DNA reads TGCGCCAGCAGCTCAACAGGGGGCGCGGAGACCCAGTACTTC.